This is a list of T cell receptor beta chains from one sample in a study of T-cell memory formation after mild COVID-19. TCRdb reprocessed the 5' RACE reads via MiXCR and lists one record per CDR3 protein. The data show hundreds of thousands of distinct CDR3 sequences, 25% to 30% seen once. Sequencing was done on a sample of PBMCs or a T cell subset sorted from them (not recorded which). Source of these receptors: an adult woman who had mild COVID-19 (a few samples of this study predate the infection). Cell type and time point are not known. Each CDR3 is given with its conserved first and last residue. The order of the fields is V gene, J gene, clone size, D gene, CDR3 DNA, CDR3 protein. The D gene is left open where the match is weak. A row's size may be missing; if present it is once, few, many or a size class.

>TRBV25-1|TRBJ2-1|.|.
TGTGCCAGCAGTGATCCCCGCGGTGAGGACGCTAGCGCCAATGAGCAGTTCTTC
CASSDPRGEDASANEQFF
>TRBV6-2/TRBV6-3|TRBJ2-2|.|.
TGTGCCAGCAGTTACGTAGAGGCCGGGGAGCTGTTTTTT
CASSYVEAGELFF
>TRBV6-5|TRBJ2-7|.|TRBD1
TGTGCCAGCAGTCCCCGAAGGGGGCTATACGAGCAGTACTTC
CASSPRRGLYEQYF
>TRBV6-6|TRBJ1-2|.|.
TGTGCCAGCAGTTTCCGGGACAACCCTGGGTATGGCTACACCTTC
CASSFRDNPGYGYTF
>TRBV5-1|TRBJ1-1|few|.
TGCGCCAGCAGCTTTCAGATCGGGGGAGGCACTGAAGCTTTCTTT
CASSFQIGGGTEAFF
>TRBV7-9|TRBJ1-2|.|TRBD1
TGTGCCAGCTCGGGGCAGGGGGCCGCCTACACCTTC
CASSGQGAAYTF
>TRBV20-1|TRBJ2-5|.|TRBD1
TGCAGTGTTTTGGACAGGGAACTCGATGGGACCCAGTACTTC
CSVLDRELDGTQYF
>TRBV12-3/TRBV12-4|TRBJ2-2|.|.
TGTGCCAGCAGTTTAGCGGTTTTAAACACCGGGGAGCTGTTTTTT
CASSLAVLNTGELFF
>TRBV21-1|TRBJ1-2|.|.
TGTGCCAGCAGCAAAGTCGACAGTTCCTATGGCTACACCTTC
CASSKVDSSYGYTF
>TRBV20-1|TRBJ2-3|.|TRBD2
TGCAGTGCACTTAGGGGCGGGGGGGCTGTGAATACGCAGTATTTT
CSALRGGGAVNTQYF
>TRBV29-1|TRBJ2-2|.|TRBD2
TGCAGCGTTCTCGGAGGACTAGCCGACGGGGAGCTGTTTTTT
CSVLGGLADGELFF
>TRBV7-3|TRBJ2-1|.|TRBD2
TGTGCCAGCAGCTCTCCGACTAGCGGGGTCAATGAGCAGTTCTTC
CASSSPTSGVNEQFF
>TRBV4-1|TRBJ2-2|.|.
TGCGCCAGCAGCCTCAGGGTGGACACCGGGGAGCTGTTTTTT
CASSLRVDTGELFF
>TRBV3-1|TRBJ1-3|once|TRBD1
TGTGCCAGCAGAAGACTGGGACAGGGATCTGGAAACACCATATATTTT
CASRRLGQGSGNTIYF
>TRBV12-3/TRBV12-4|TRBJ1-2|.|.
TGTGCCAGCAGTTTAGGGGGGGTGTTACTCAGAAAGGACTATGGCTACACCTTC
CASSLGGVLLRKDYGYTF
>TRBV5-5|TRBJ1-1|.|.
TGTGCCAGCAGCCGCCACCACGGGACGGCGGCTGAAGCTTTCTTT
CASSRHHGTAAEAFF
>TRBV5-1|TRBJ2-2|.|.
TGCGCCAGCAGCCCCAGACCCGACACCGGGGAGCTGTTTTTT
CASSPRPDTGELFF
>TRBV6-1|TRBJ1-1|.|.
TGTGCCAGCAGTGAAGAGGACAGATTAGGCACTGAAGCTTTCTTT
CASSEEDRLGTEAFF
>TRBV7-2|TRBJ1-6|.|.
TGTGCCAGCAGCTTAGTGGGGTCAGGGTCACCCCTCCACTTT
CASSLVGSGSPLHF
>TRBV15|TRBJ2-7|few|TRBD2
TGTGCCACCAGCGGACTAGCGGGAGGCTACGAGCAGTACTTC
CATSGLAGGYEQYF
>TRBV7-2|TRBJ2-5|.|TRBD2
TGTGCCAGCATAGCGGGAAACCAAGAGACCCAGTACTTC
CASIAGNQETQYF
>TRBV7-9|TRBJ2-5|many|.
TGTGCCAGCAGCTTAGAGCCAGAGTCGGAGACCCAGTACTTC
CASSLEPESETQYF
>TRBV4-2|TRBJ1-1|.|.
TGTGCCAGCAGCCAAGTTTGGGTGGGGAACACTGAAGCTTTCTTT
CASSQVWVGNTEAFF
>TRBV2|TRBJ1-2|.|.
TGTGCCAGCAGCACAGCTCTCGGGGGCTACACCTTC
CASSTALGGYTF
>TRBV6-1|TRBJ2-5|few|.
TGTGCCAGCCGAATTGACCCGGGAGCAGAAGAGACCCAGTACTTC
CASRIDPGAEETQYF
>TRBV4-3|TRBJ2-1|few|TRBD2
TGCGCCAGCAGCCACCATAGCGGGAAATCCTACAATGAGCAGTTCTTC
CASSHHSGKSYNEQFF
>TRBV30|TRBJ1-2|.|.
TGTGCCTGGAGTGGGGAAACAGGCTATGGCTACACCTTC
CAWSGETGYGYTF